This T cell receptor beta chain was recorded in a study of blood T cell repertoires in COVID-19. Study-level background: From the United States, Italy and Spain came samples of acute and convalescent COVID-19. T cells, B-cell-depleted T cells, or PBMCs supplied cDNA or gDNA.

Followed longitudinally, the Seattle patients had been enrolled during active infection. In the authors' workflow: For nucleated cells, counts were estimated from reference gene primer amplification. Sequenced by immunoSEQ multiplex PCR; TCRdb stores in-frame clones only, minus some. Clonal size and the V and J genes are those of that table, whereas D and trimming came from the DNA. The table has around 160,000 clones, 80% to 90% seen once; the top ten hold roughly 13%. CDR1 SGHTA and CDR2 FQGNSA come from the germline V gene. CDR3 length equals 17 residues. V gave up 3 bases and J gave up 3 bases; unmatched junction bases: 8.

The source is a man younger than 35 with COVID-19, enrolled during active disease. The sample consisted of peripheral blood. This chain links TRBV7-2 with TRBJ2-3; 11 bases are shared with TRBD2. The CDR3 region is CASSFIPLAGVTDTQYF. The CDR3 DNA reads TGTGCCAGCAGCTTTATCCCACTAGCGGGAGTAACAGATACGCAGTATTTT.